Shown below are 18 T cell receptor beta chains from a single sample sequenced in a study of Graves' ophthalmopathy and Graves' hyperthyroidism. RNA served as the template for amplifying TCR beta CDR3 regions. The first-round RT-PCR employed HTBI primers together with the Qiagen OneStep RT-PCR kit. A multiplex PCR was then performed as the second round. Each CDR3 protein gets one entry after TCRdb re-called the multiplex PCR reads with MiXCR. The sample has 200,000 to 250,000 distinct CDR3 sequences; roughly 21% are singletons. Sequenced material: peripheral blood. These TCRs come from a woman aged 50 to 60 with Graves' ophthalmopathy.

Notes on this clonotype: This sequence may be a read error, since a much larger clone differs from it by one base. V and J are TRBV28 and TRBJ2-4, with D possibly being TRBD1 or TRBD2 (6 bases each). The CDR3 length is 11 residues. CDR1 is MDHEN, CDR2 SYDVKM, per germline. CDR3 protein: CARRYQGRGYF. The CDR3 nucleotides read TGTGCCCGCAGGTACCAGGGGCGGGGGTACTTC. The variable domain in full, completed from reference TRBV28 and TRBJ2-4, reads DVKVTQSSRYLVKRTGEKVFLECVQDMDHENMFWYRQDPGLGLRLIYFSYDVKMKEKGDIPEGYSVSREKKERFSLILESASTNQTSMYLCARRYQGRGYFGAGTRLSVL.

This clonotype was recorded at least ten times. The chain joins TRBV6-5 to TRBJ2-7, with TRBD2 as a possible D gene (7 bases). This CDR3 spans 15 amino acids. Trimming left V 0 bases short and J 5 bases short, with 14 bases between. Germline CDR1 MNHEY, CDR2 SVGAGI. This CDR3 reads CASSYSGGESDEQYF. In nucleotides, the CDR3 is TGTGCCAGCAGTTACTCAGGGGGGGAGTCGGACGAGCAGTACTTC.

J is TRBJ2-5 and V is TRBV6-5; perhaps TRBD1 as D (6 bases). The ends were cut back, 2 bases at V and 2 bases at J, with 15 bases in the middle. The CDR3 has 16 residues. The V gene's germline CDR1 is MNHEY and CDR2 SVGAGI. CDR3 sequence reads: CASSYNDRSLQETQYF. In DNA form, the CDR3 reads TGTGCCAGCAGTTACAATGACAGGAGCCTACAAGAGACCCAGTACTTC.

This clonotype was seen repeatedly, ten times or more. The chain is built from TRBV6-5 and TRBJ2-7, with 11 nucleotides matching TRBD2. Germline CDR1 is MNHEY and CDR2 is SVGAGI. This CDR3 has 16 amino acids. V shed 4 bases, J shed 1 base, and the junction held 6 bases outside the gene matches. The CDR3 loop is CASSSFLAGGSYEQYF. The CDR3 DNA sequence: TGTGCCAGCAGTTCGTTCCTAGCGGGGGGATCCTACGAGCAGTACTTC.

The table lists this clonotype with many counts. The chain couples TRBV3-1 to TRBJ1-2; D is unresolved. The germline CDR1 and CDR2 sequences are LGHDT and YNNKEL (reference sequence). V shed 1 base and J shed 4 bases, with 7 bases lying between them. The CDR3 length is 13 residues. The CDR3, as DNA: TGTGCCAGCAGCCAAGTACAGACCTATGGCTACACCTTC. Translation: CASSQVQTYGYTF.

Regarding this clonotype: One end of the junction is discordant with germline, which a read error may explain. CDR3: CASSSLGQGGGIQHF. Here the CDR3 DNA reads TGTGCCAGCAGCTCACTGGGACAGGGTGGGGGCATTCAGCACTTC. The chain links TRBV11-1 to TRBJ2-4, with 9 bases matching TRBD1. This CDR3 is 15 amino acids long. The germline V gene encodes CDR1 SGHAT and CDR2 FQDESV (reference sequence).

This clonotype was counted at least ten times. The chain carries TRBV30 and TRBJ1-6; TRBD1 agrees at 8 bases. The V gene's germline CDR1 is GTSNPN and CDR2 SVGIG (reference sequence). Trimming at V came to 8 bases and at J to 0 bases, leaving 6 bases not matched to a gene. The CDR3 covers 15 residues. DNA for the CDR3: TGTGCCGTAAACAGGGGGAGCTCCTATAATTCACCCCTCCACTTT. This gives the protein CAVNRGSSYNSPLHF. Based on the CDR3 plus reference TRBV30 and TRBJ1-6, the full variable domain is SQTIHQWPATLVQPVGSPLSLECTVEGTSNPNLYWYRQAAGRGLQLLFYSVGIGQISSEVPQNLSASRPQDRQFILSSKKLLLSDSGFYLCAVNRGSSYNSPLHFGNGTRLTVT.

Ten or more counts support this clonotype. J is TRBJ1-2 and V is TRBV9, with no clear D. The V end lost 3 bases, the J end lost 2 bases, and 11 bases lay between the germline ends. CDR3 length: 14 residues. Germline V lookup: CDR1 SGDLS, CDR2 YYNGEE. In DNA form, the CDR3 reads TGTGCCAGCAGCGCTGTTGGAGGGAACTATGGCTACACCTTC. Residues: CASSAVGGNYGYTF.

The table lists this clonotype with many counts. The chain employs TRBV6-2 or TRBV6-3 and TRBJ1-2; TRBD1 matches at 7 bases. Germline CDR1 and CDR2: MNHEY and SVGEGT. With V trimmed by 6 bases and J by 4 bases, 8 bases remained unmatched. This CDR3 is 14 amino acids long. The CDR3 sequence: CASSPGTVSYGYTF. DNA of the CDR3: TGTGCCAGCAGCCCCGGGACAGTCAGCTATGGCTACACCTTC.

This clonotype was detected many times. The gene calls are TRBV6-1 and TRBJ2-7, with 14 bases lining up with TRBD2. The CDR3 has 15 residues. Germline CDR1 reads MNHNS; CDR2 reads SASEGT. Trimming cost V 5 bases and J 7 bases; bases outside gene matches: 7. CDR3 bases: TGTGCCAGCAGTCCGACTAGCGGGAGGGCCGGGGAGCAGTACTTC. Its protein product is CASSPTSGRAGEQYF.

At least ten counts were recorded for this clonotype. This chain links TRBV12-3 or TRBV12-4 with TRBJ1-1, with a possible D match to TRBD1 (5 bases). Trimming took 5 bases from V and 4 from J, leaving 14 bases between them. The CDR3 has 14 residues. CDR3 coding DNA: TGTGCCAGCAGTGCCACCCGGGGGAGCACTGAAGCTTTCTTT. It codes for CASSATRGSTEAFF.

This clonotype was counted between two and nine times. The chain combines TRBV10-3 with TRBJ1-2; 7 positions agree with TRBD1. CDR3 length: 15 residues. Per germline, CDR1 ENHRY and CDR2 SYGVKD. The junction had 8 bases not matched to a gene; V was cut back by 6 bases and J by 1 base. The CDR3 DNA sequence: TGTGCCATCAGACGGACGGGACAGCTTAACTATGGCTACACCTTC. It encodes CAIRRTGQLNYGYTF.

This clonotype was seen more than once but under ten times. In DNA, the CDR3 is TGTGCCAGCTCATCCAAGCAGGGGGGTACTGAAGCTTTCTTT. Translation gives CASSSKQGGTEAFF. The V call is TRBV18, the J call TRBJ1-1; 7 positions agree with TRBD1. Germline values: CDR1 KGHSH, CDR2 LQKENI. J was trimmed by 5 bases and V by 5 bases; bases with no gene match: 8. This CDR3 has 14 amino acids.

This clonotype was seen at least ten times. The rearrangement uses TRBV29-1 and TRBJ1-2; a possible D gene is TRBD1 (6 bases). Germline loops: CDR1 SQVTM, CDR2 ANQGSEA. The CDR3 has 13 amino acids. V gave up 3 bases and J gave up 5 bases, with 13 bases separating them. CDR3 residues: CSVEEYGQYGYTF. In nucleotides, the CDR3 is TGCAGCGTTGAGGAATACGGACAGTATGGCTACACCTTC.

V and J are TRBV6-1 and TRBJ2-2; D might be TRBD1 (6 bases). The germline gives CDR1 MNHNS, CDR2 SASEGT. The CDR3 length is 15 residues. Trimming pared 5 bases from V and 4 bases from J, leaving 14 bases between. The CDR3 coding sequence is TGTGCCAGCAGTCCGAGACAGGTCCGCACCGGGGAGCTGTTTTTT. Its translation is CASSPRQVRTGELFF.

This clonotype was found many times. This rearrangement joins TRBV20-1 to TRBJ1-1; D gene unclear. Trimming took 6 bases from V and 0 from J, leaving 11 bases between them. The CDR3 is made up of 13 amino acids. The germline V gene has CDR1 DFQATT and CDR2 SNEGSKA (reference sequence). DNA for the CDR3: TGCAGTGCCGCGACGGGGTTGAACACTGAAGCTTTCTTT. This codes for CSAATGLNTEAFF.

This clonotype has more than one count but fewer than ten. The J gene is TRBJ1-3, the V gene TRBV19; D remains unclear. Germline-derived CDR1 and CDR2 are LNHDA and SQIVND (reference sequence). The CDR3 contains 13 residues. Deletions cut 3 bases from V and 1 base from J, with 4 bases between. The CDR3 region has the DNA TGTGCCAGTAGTATCAGTTCTGGAAACACCATATATTTT. Translation: CASSISSGNTIYF.

This clonotype appeared many times. This rearrangement joins TRBV6-1 to TRBJ1-2; the D gene is possibly TRBD1 (5 bases). Germline V gives CDR1 MNHNS, CDR2 SASEGT. Trimming left V 10 bases short and J 2 bases short, with 14 bases between. The CDR3 is 13 amino acids. The chain's CDR3 is CATQRTGNYGYTF. CDR3 DNA: TGTGCCACTCAGAGAACAGGAAACTATGGCTACACCTTC.